One and the same sample provided the 14 T cell receptor beta chains below, sequenced in a study of regulatory T cells in long-lasting Graves disease. Relying on iRepertoire HTBI primers and Arm-PCR of CDR3 regions, the team built TCR beta libraries. TCRdb itself ran the multiplex PCR reads through MiXCR, one entry per CDR3 protein. The sample gives roughly 350,000 distinct CDR3 sequences, 15% to 20% of which show up once; 20% to 25% is in the top ten. Described time point: newly diagnosed GD, antithyroid drugs for less than 3 months. The authors made the TCR library using RNA they extracted from PBMCs. These data were also filed under a second study, of T cells in Graves' hyperthyroidism and ophthalmopathy.

Sequencing used peripheral blood mononuclear cells (PBMCs), obtained at new diagnosis, from a patient treated with antithyroid drugs. These receptor sequences come from a woman in her late teens or twenties with Graves disease.

As regards this clonotype: Given a much more abundant clone one base away, this may be a read error. V is TRBV28 and J is TRBJ1-4, with TRBD1 matching 11 bases. Unmatched junction bases numbered 12, after V lost 8 bases and J lost 1 base. The CDR3 sequence is 18 residues long. Germline assignment: CDR1 MDHEN and CDR2 SYDVKM. The CDR3 is CASGQSPGTGGTNEKLFF. DNA for the CDR3: TGTGCCAGCGGTCAAAGCCCCGGGACAGGGGGAACTAATGAAAAACTGTTTTTT.

This rearrangement joins TRBV9 to TRBJ1-6; 9 bases align to TRBD1. The V segment lost 3 bases and the J segment 6 bases; nucleotides outside the gene matches: 7. Germline-derived CDR1 and CDR2 are SGDLS and YYNGEE. This CDR3 contains 16 residues. DNA of the CDR3: TGTGCCAGCAGCGGAGGAACGGGACAGGGTAATTCACCCCTCCACTTT. Translated, it gives CASSGGTGQGNSPLHF.

The chain links TRBV6-1 to TRBJ1-1; tentatively, D is TRBD1 (5 bases). V lost 5 bases to trimming and J lost 1 base, with 11 bases between them. Per germline, CDR1 MNHNS and CDR2 SASEGT. The length of the CDR3 is 14 residues. The DNA of the CDR3 is TGTGCCAGCAGTACAGGCACCTGGAACACTGAAGCTTTCTTT. Its protein is CASSTGTWNTEAFF.

This clonotype was observed at least ten times. The CDR3 region is CASNTQGESVDNEQFF. DNA of the CDR3: TGTGCCAGCAATACCCAGGGGGAATCGGTCGACAATGAGCAGTTCTTC. The rearrangement uses TRBV28 and TRBJ2-1; 7 bases map to TRBD1. Germline V lookup: CDR1 MDHEN, CDR2 SYDVKM. With V trimmed by 7 bases and J by 5 bases, 14 bases remained unmatched. CDR3 length: 16 amino acids.

Comment on this clonotype: A single base is all that separates this from a far larger clone, so a read error is likely. The chain uses TRBV12-3 or TRBV12-4 and TRBJ2-5, with D perhaps TRBD1 (7 bases). CDR3 length: 16 amino acids. Trimming removed 6 bases at V and 6 bases at J, with 23 bases between. CDR3 amino acids: CASSPAGQARGKTQYF. DNA for the CDR3: TGTGCCAGCAGCCCCGCCGGACAGGCACGGGGGAAGACCCAGTACTTC.

In its sample, this clonotype was seen a few times. The chain couples TRBV30 to TRBJ2-7; weak D call: TRBD1 (5 bases). In germline, CDR1 is GTSNPN, CDR2 SVGIG (reference sequence). Trimming cost V 0 bases and J 2 bases, with 17 bases left between them. The CDR3 has 16 amino acids. The CDR3 sequence: CAWSVWPPRQPYEQYF. CDR3 sequence (DNA): TGTGCCTGGAGTGTATGGCCGCCCAGACAGCCCTACGAGCAGTACTTC.

V is TRBV6-2 or TRBV6-3 and J is TRBJ1-2; 7 nucleotides align to TRBD1. V lost 2 bases and J lost 4; bases outside the gene matches: 4. This CDR3 spans 14 amino acids. Germline V gene data show CDR1 as MNHEY and CDR2 as SVGEGT. DNA of the CDR3: TGTGCCAGCAGTTACGAGACAGGGATCTATGGCTACACCTTC. Translating it yields CASSYETGIYGYTF.

This clonotype was seen a few times. The J gene is TRBJ2-1, the V gene TRBV5-6; maybe TRBD1 (5 bases). The V end lost 1 base, the J end lost 8 bases, and 7 bases lay between the germline ends. Looked up from germline, CDR1 is SGHDT and CDR2 is YYEEEE. There are 12 residues in the CDR3. The CDR3 bases are TGTGCCAGCAGCTTGATCAGGGATGAGCAGTTCTTC. Amino acids: CASSLIRDEQFF.

The sample holds many counts of this clonotype. The chain recombines TRBV13 with TRBJ2-1; D is unresolved. CDR3 length: 12 amino acids. CDR1 PRHDT and CDR2 FYEKMQ come from the germline V gene (reference sequence). Trimming removed 5 bases at V and 5 bases at J, with 7 bases between. CDR3 protein: CASSDHNNEQFF. CDR3 bases: TGTGCCAGCAGCGACCACAACAATGAGCAGTTCTTC.

This clonotype appeared a few times. J is TRBJ2-1 and V is TRBV7-9, with D hard to call. The CDR3 loop spans 14 amino acids. The V gene's germline CDR1 is SEHNR and CDR2 FQNEAQ (reference sequence). Trimming removed 5 bases from V and 7 bases from J, with 15 bases in between. CDR3 nucleotides: TGTGCCAGCAGCCGTCCTCCTCCACGGAATGAGCAGTTCTTC. Translated: CASSRPPPRNEQFF.

Concerning this clonotype: This may be a read error: a much more frequent sequence differs by one nucleotide. This chain uses TRBV6-4 with TRBJ2-1; 9 bases are a match to TRBD2. Germline CDR1 and CDR2: MRHNA and SNTAGT. The V and J ends lost 4 bases and 4 bases, in that order; junction bases with no gene match: 5. This CDR3 is 15 amino acids long. CDR3 nucleotide sequence: TGTGCCAGCAGTGGCTCGGCGGGGGGGTACAATGAGCAGTTCTTC. It codes for CASSGSAGGYNEQFF.

V and J are TRBV5-1 and TRBJ2-7; 7 positions agree with TRBD2. J lost 6 bases, V lost 1 base, and 10 bases had no gene match. Germline V CDR1 and CDR2: SGHRS, YFSETQ. There are 15 residues in the CDR3. CDR3 bases: TGCGCCAGCAGCTTGAGTTTGGGGGGGGAAGGCGAGCAGTACTTC. Residues: CASSLSLGGEGEQYF.

This clonotype occurred many times. This chain uses TRBV6-2 or TRBV6-3 with TRBJ2-2, with 7 bases that match TRBD2. The CDR3 spans 15 residues. Germline-derived CDR1 and CDR2 are MNHEY and SVGEGT. V shed 8 bases and J 5 bases; nucleotides not matched to a gene: 11. CDR3 sequence (DNA): TGTGCCAGCGAGTCGGCGGGAGACTGGACCGGGGAGCTGTTTTTT. It encodes CASESAGDWTGELFF.

This chain connects TRBV29-1 to TRBJ2-7; TRBD1 might be the D (5 bases). Trimming took off 5 bases at V and 2 bases at J, with 16 bases between the two ends. Germline assignment: CDR1 SQVTM and CDR2 ANQGSEA. The CDR3 covers 14 residues. CDR3 residues: CSVSLRTSPYEQYF. For the CDR3, the DNA is TGCAGCGTTAGTCTCCGGACATCCCCCTACGAGCAGTACTTC.